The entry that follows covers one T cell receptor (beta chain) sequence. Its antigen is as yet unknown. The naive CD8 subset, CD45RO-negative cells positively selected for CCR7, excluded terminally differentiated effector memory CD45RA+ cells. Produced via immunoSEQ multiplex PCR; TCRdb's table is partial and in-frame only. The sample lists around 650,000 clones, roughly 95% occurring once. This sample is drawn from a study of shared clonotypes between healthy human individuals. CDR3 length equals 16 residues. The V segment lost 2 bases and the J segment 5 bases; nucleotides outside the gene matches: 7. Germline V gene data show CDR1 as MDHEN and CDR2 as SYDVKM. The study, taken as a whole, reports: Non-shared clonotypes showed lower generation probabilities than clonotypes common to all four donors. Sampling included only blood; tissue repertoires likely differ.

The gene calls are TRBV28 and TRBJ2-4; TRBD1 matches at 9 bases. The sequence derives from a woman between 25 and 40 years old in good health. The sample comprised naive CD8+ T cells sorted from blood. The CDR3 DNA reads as TGTGCCAGCAGTTTAGGGACAGGGAAAAGGCAAAACATTCAGTACTTC. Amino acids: CASSLGTGKRQNIQYF.